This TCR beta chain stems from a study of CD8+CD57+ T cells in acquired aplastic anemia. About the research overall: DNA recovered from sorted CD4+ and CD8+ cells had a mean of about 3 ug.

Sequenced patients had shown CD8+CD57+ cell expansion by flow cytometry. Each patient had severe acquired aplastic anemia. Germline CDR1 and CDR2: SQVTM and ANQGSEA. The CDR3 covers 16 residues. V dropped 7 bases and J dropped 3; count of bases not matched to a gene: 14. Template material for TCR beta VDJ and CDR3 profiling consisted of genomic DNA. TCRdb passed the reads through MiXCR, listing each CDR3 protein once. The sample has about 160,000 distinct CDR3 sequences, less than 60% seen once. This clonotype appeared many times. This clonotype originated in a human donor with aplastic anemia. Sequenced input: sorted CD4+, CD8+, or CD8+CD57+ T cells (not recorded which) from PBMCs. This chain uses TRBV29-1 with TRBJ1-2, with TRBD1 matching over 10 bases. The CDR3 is CSAPERQGAQDYGYTF. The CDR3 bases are TGCAGCGCCCCAGAGAGACAGGGGGCGCAGGACTATGGCTACACCTTC.